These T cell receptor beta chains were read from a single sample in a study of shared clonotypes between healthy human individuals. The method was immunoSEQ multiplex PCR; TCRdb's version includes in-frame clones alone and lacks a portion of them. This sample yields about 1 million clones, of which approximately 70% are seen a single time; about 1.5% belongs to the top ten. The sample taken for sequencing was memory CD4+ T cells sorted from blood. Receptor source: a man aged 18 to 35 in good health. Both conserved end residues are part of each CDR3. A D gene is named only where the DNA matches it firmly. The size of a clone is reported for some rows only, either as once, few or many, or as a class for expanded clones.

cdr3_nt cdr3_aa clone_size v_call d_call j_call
TGTGCCAGCAGTTACTTAACAGGGGGCGCTTCACCCCTCCACTTT CASSYLTGGASPLHF NA TRBV6-5 TRBD1 TRBJ1-6
TGTGCCAGCAGCTTCGGGCAGGGGGCGGTTCAGCCCCAGCATTTT CASSFGQGAVQPQHF NA TRBV7-8 TRBD1 TRBJ1-5
TGTGCCAGCGGCCTAGGCCCGGTACAGTTCTTC CASGLGPVQFF NA TRBV6-1 NA TRBJ2-1
TGTGCCAGCAGCCAAAGGGGGCGGGAGGTAGATACGCAGTATTTT CASSQRGREVDTQYF NA TRBV11-3 NA TRBJ2-3
TGTGCCTGTTCCCAGGGGGCCAATCAGCCCCAGCATTTT CACSQGANQPQHF NA TRBV30 TRBD1 TRBJ1-5
TGTGCCAGCAGTAGAGGAGAGACCCAGTACTTC CASSRGETQYF NA TRBV27 NA TRBJ2-5
TGTGCCAGTAGGAGGGGCAGCCATAACTATGGCTACACCTTC CASRRGSHNYGYTF NA TRBV19 NA TRBJ1-2
TGTGCCAGCAGCTCCCGGGGAGGGAAGGACTATGGCTACACCTTC CASSSRGGKDYGYTF NA TRBV11-2 NA TRBJ1-2
TGTGCCAGCAGCCCCTTGGATCAAGAGACCCAGTACTTC CASSPLDQETQYF few TRBV7-9 NA TRBJ2-5
TGTGCCAGCAGCTTGTCGGGACAGGGAGTGGGGGAGACCCAGTACTTC CASSLSGQGVGETQYF NA TRBV7-2 TRBD1 TRBJ2-5
TGTGCCAGCTCACCACCGGGACTAGCGGGCTCCACAGATACGCAGTATTTT CASSPPGLAGSTDTQYF NA TRBV18 TRBD2 TRBJ2-3
TGTGCCAGCAGTGCACAGGGCGGTTCAAAAGAGACCCAGTACTTC CASSAQGGSKETQYF NA TRBV2 NA TRBJ2-5
TGTGCCACCAGGACAGGTGTTAACACTGAAGCTTTCTTT CATRTGVNTEAFF few TRBV28 TRBD1 TRBJ1-1
TGTGCCAGCAGCTTAGAAGGAATCGCCCAAGAGACCCAGTACTTC CASSLEGIAQETQYF NA TRBV11-2 NA TRBJ2-5
TGTGCCAGCAGTGAAGACGCGGGATCCCAAGAGACCCAGTACTTC CASSEDAGSQETQYF NA TRBV2 NA TRBJ2-5
TGCGCCAGCAGCCAAGCGGTCGGACAACACTATGGCTACACCTTC CASSQAVGQHYGYTF NA TRBV4-3 NA TRBJ1-2
TGTGCCAGCAGCGTGCTGGGTAGCGGACTCTACAATGAGCAGTTCTTC CASSVLGSGLYNEQFF NA TRBV9 NA TRBJ2-1
TGTGCCAGTAGCCGACGGGAGCTCAACTATGGCTACACCTTC CASSRRELNYGYTF few TRBV19 NA TRBJ1-2
TGTGCCAGCAGTCTCGGACTAGCAGGGGGAGAGACCCAGTACTTC CASSLGLAGGETQYF NA TRBV27 NA TRBJ2-5
TGTGCCAGTAGTTCCGACAGGGACTCCTACGAGCAGTACTTC CASSSDRDSYEQYF NA TRBV19 TRBD1 TRBJ2-7
TGTGCCAGCAGCCCGGACACGAAAGGGATCACCGGGGAGCTGTTTTTT CASSPDTKGITGELFF NA TRBV5-6 NA TRBJ2-2
TGCGCCAGCAGCTTCGTTCGGGATGAGCAGTTCTTC CASSFVRDEQFF NA TRBV5-1 NA TRBJ2-1
TGCGCCAGCAGCTTGGGGGGATCTGAAGAGACCCAGTACTTC CASSLGGSEETQYF few TRBV5-1 NA TRBJ2-5
TGTGCCAGCAGTTACTGGGGACAGCCTTCACCCCTCCACTTT CASSYWGQPSPLHF NA TRBV6-5 TRBD1 TRBJ1-6
TGTGCCAGCAGCTTGGACTCGGCAGTCTCTGGAAACACCATATATTTT CASSLDSAVSGNTIYF NA TRBV5-4 NA TRBJ1-3
TGTGCCAGCAGCTTGGGCCCGGTGAACGAGCAGTACTTC CASSLGPVNEQYF few TRBV7-2 NA TRBJ2-7
TGTGCCAGCAGCGCCCGAAATACAGGGAGGGGGACTGAAGCTTTCTTT CASSARNTGRGTEAFF few TRBV7-9 NA TRBJ1-1
TGTGCCAGCAGCATTGGGGTCTCCTACGAGCAGTACTTC CASSIGVSYEQYF NA TRBV11-2 NA TRBJ2-7
TGTGCCAGCAGCTTAGTGGCCGCTGAAGCTTTCTTT CASSLVAAEAFF few TRBV7-9 NA TRBJ1-1
TGCGCCACCGGGACAGGAGGATCACCCCTCCACTTT CATGTGGSPLHF NA TRBV10-1 TRBD1 TRBJ1-6
TGTGCCAGCAGCAAAGGCCGGGGGCTCAGCTCTGGAAACACCATATATTTT CASSKGRGLSSGNTIYF NA TRBV21-1 NA TRBJ1-3
TGTGCCAGCAGCTTCGCCGGGACAGCCTATGGCTACACCTTC CASSFAGTAYGYTF NA TRBV7-2 TRBD1 TRBJ1-2
TGTGCCTCCCAGTGGGGCTATGGCTACACCTTC CASQWGYGYTF once TRBV30 NA TRBJ1-2
TGTGCCAGCAGCTCGGGGGGAGGGAACACTGAAGCTTTCTTT CASSSGGGNTEAFF NA TRBV7-9 NA TRBJ1-1
TGCGCCAGCAGCTCGGAATTGGACCAAAAGGAGACCCAGTACTTC CASSSELDQKETQYF once TRBV5-1 NA TRBJ2-5
TGTGCCAGCAGCTTAGAAGCGGGCCCCTCGCATACGCAGTATTTT CASSLEAGPSHTQYF NA TRBV11-2 NA TRBJ2-3
TGCAGTGCTCGCTCGATTCAGCCCCAGCATTTT CSARSIQPQHF few TRBV20-1 NA TRBJ1-5
TGTGCCAGCAGCGGAGGGACAAAGAGACGCTATGGCTACACCTTC CASSGGTKRRYGYTF NA TRBV11-2 NA TRBJ1-2
TGTGCCAGCAGCTTACTGAGGGGACCTACCACCGGGGAGCTGTTTTTT CASSLLRGPTTGELFF NA TRBV11-2 NA TRBJ2-2
TGTGCCAGTAGTATCAGCGGGGGACCCTACGAGCAGTACTTC CASSISGGPYEQYF NA TRBV19 TRBD2 TRBJ2-7